Following are 11 T cell receptor beta chains from one sample sequenced in a study of T cell changes during pregnancy in multiple sclerosis. The table came from immunoSEQ multiplex PCR; TCRdb's copy has only in-frame clones and leaves some out. The data show about 75,000 clones, roughly nine tenths seen once. The sequenced sample was peripheral blood, obtained in the first trimester of pregnancy. These receptors all come from a female donor in good health, enrolled as a control in a pregnancy study.

This chain joins TRBV28 and TRBJ1-5; a possible D gene is TRBD1 (6 bases). The germline V and J ends were trimmed by 6 bases and 3 bases, with 15 bases remaining between them. CDR1 is MDHEN, CDR2 SYDVKM, per germline. This CDR3 region has 15 residues. DNA of the CDR3: TGTGCCAGCAGCCCGACAGGCGCCACCAATCAGCCCCAGCATTTT. Translation gives CASSPTGATNQPQHF.

The J gene is TRBJ2-7, the V gene TRBV7-9; no definite D call. Looked up from germline, CDR1 is SEHNR and CDR2 is FQNEAQ (reference sequence). CDR3 length equals 13 residues. V was pared by 2 bases and J by 5 bases, with 10 bases between. This CDR3 reads CASSLTGLDEQYF. The CDR3 region has the DNA TGTGCCAGCAGCTTAACGGGTCTCGACGAGCAGTACTTC. Looking up the rest from reference TRBV7-9 and TRBJ2-7 gives the full variable domain: DTGVSQNPRHKITKRGQNVTFRCDPISEHNRLYWYRQTLGQGPEFLTYFQNEAQLEKSRLLSDRFSAERPKGSFSTLEIQRTEQGDSAMYLCASSLTGLDEQYFGPGTRLTVT.

The chain couples TRBV6-6 to TRBJ2-7; 9 nucleotides line up with TRBD1. Germline V gene sequence: CDR1 MNHNY, CDR2 SVGAGI (reference sequence). The CDR3 loop spans 15 amino acids. Unmatched junction bases numbered 6, after V lost 0 bases and J lost 6 bases. CDR3 DNA: TGTGCCAGCAGTTACTCGCCGGGACAGGGAAGCGAGCAGTACTTC. Translated, it gives CASSYSPGQGSEQYF.

The chain has TRBV4-3 and TRBJ2-2, with D perhaps TRBD1 (6 bases). Trimming took 4 bases from V and 1 from J, leaving 13 bases between them. This CDR3 has 16 residues. CDR1 and CDR2 from the germline V gene are LGHNA and YSLEER. In DNA form, the CDR3 reads TGCGCCAGCAGCCGGGTCCCACAGGGGAACACCGGGGAGCTGTTTTTT. As protein: CASSRVPQGNTGELFF.

V gene TRBV19 combines with J gene TRBJ2-7, with 8 bases identical to TRBD1. Trimming removed 2 bases from V and 2 bases from J; junction bases left unmatched: 5. The germline gives CDR1 LNHDA, CDR2 SQIVND (reference sequence). This CDR3 spans 15 amino acids. Here the CDR3 DNA reads TGTGCCAGTAGTATAACTACAGGGGGGACCTACGAGCAGTACTTC. This gives the protein CASSITTGGTYEQYF.

The DNA for the CDR3 is TGTGCCAGTAGTATAGTAGGACTAGCGGGACACCACAATGAGCAGTTCTTC. This codes for CASSIVGLAGHHNEQFF. The rearrangement joins TRBV19 to TRBJ2-1; TRBD2 matches at 12 bases. This CDR3 contains 17 residues. Germline values: CDR1 LNHDA, CDR2 SQIVND (reference sequence). V gave up 1 base and J gave up 5 bases; unmatched junction bases: 6.

To note about this clone: The junction shows a germline mismatch at one end, possibly a read error. This rearrangement joins TRBV25-1 to TRBJ2-7; 8 bases are shared with TRBD2. CDR3 length: 15 residues. Germline-derived CDR1 and CDR2 are MGHDK and SYGVNS. CDR3 sequence: CASSEYNGRAYEQYF. The CDR3 DNA reads TGTGCCAGCAGTGAATATAACGGGAGGGCCTATGAGCAGTACTTC.

On this clone itself: This sample also contains other DNA sequences that code for the same CDR3. V and J are TRBV7-2 and TRBJ2-3; TRBD2 matches 11 bases. J was trimmed by 5 bases and V by 5 bases; bases with no gene match: 3. Germline V CDR1 and CDR2: SGHTA, FQGNSA. The CDR3 consists of 14 residues. CDR3 sequence: CASSLGLAGDTQYF. The CDR3 DNA reads TGTGCCAGCAGCCTCGGACTAGCGGGAGATACGCAGTATTTT.

V gene TRBV18 combines with J gene TRBJ1-2; tentative D call: TRBD1 (5 bases). The V end was cut by 8 bases, the J end by 6 bases, with 16 bases between. CDR3 length: 13 residues. Germline V gene data show CDR1 as KGHSH and CDR2 as LQKENI. Here the CDR3 reads CASTGRGVDGYTF. DNA for the CDR3: TGTGCCAGCACCGGTCGGGGGGTGGATGGCTACACCTTC.

The chain carries TRBV9 and TRBJ2-2, with 10 bases lining up with TRBD1. The J segment lost 6 bases and the V segment lost 1 base, leaving 9 bases of the junction unmatched. Germline assignment: CDR1 SGDLS and CDR2 YYNGEE. The CDR3 length is 17 residues. CDR3 residues: CASSVQTGTGVPGELFF. CDR3 in DNA: TGTGCCAGCAGCGTACAAACCGGGACAGGGGTTCCCGGGGAGCTGTTTTTT. Using reference TRBV9 and TRBJ2-2 for the parts outside the CDR3, the full variable domain is DSGVTQTPKHLITATGQRVTLRCSPRSGDLSVYWYQQSLDQGLQFLIQYYNGEERAKGNILERFSAQQFPDLHSELNLSSLELGDSALYFCASSVQTGTGVPGELFFGEGSRLTVL.

The V gene is TRBV6-6, the J gene TRBJ2-5; 12 bases are a match to TRBD2. Germline CDR1 MNHNY, CDR2 SVGAGI (reference sequence). The V and J ends lost 2 bases and 3 bases, in that order; junction bases with no gene match: 1. The CDR3 is 15 amino acids. The CDR3 region has the DNA TGTGCCAGCAGTTACCGACTAGCGGGGGAAGAGACCCAGTACTTC. Translating gives CASSYRLAGEETQYF.